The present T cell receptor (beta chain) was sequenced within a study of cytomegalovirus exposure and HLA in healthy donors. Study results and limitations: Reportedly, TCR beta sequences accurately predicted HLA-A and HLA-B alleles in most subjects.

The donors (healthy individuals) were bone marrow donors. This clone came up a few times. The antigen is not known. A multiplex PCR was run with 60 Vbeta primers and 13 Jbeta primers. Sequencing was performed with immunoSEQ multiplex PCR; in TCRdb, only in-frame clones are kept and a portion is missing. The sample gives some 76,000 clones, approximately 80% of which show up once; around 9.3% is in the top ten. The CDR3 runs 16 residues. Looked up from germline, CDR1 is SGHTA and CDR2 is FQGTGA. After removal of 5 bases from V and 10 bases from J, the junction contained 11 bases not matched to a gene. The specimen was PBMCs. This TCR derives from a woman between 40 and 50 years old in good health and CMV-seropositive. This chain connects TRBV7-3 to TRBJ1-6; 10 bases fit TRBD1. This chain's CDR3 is CASSPKGQGKGSPLHF. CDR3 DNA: TGTGCCAGCAGCCCAAAGGGACAGGGGAAAGGCTCACCCCTCCACTTT.